A single sample is the source of the 13 T cell receptor beta chains below, sequenced in a study of blood T cell repertoires in COVID-19. Assay: immunoSEQ multiplex PCR; the TCRdb copy retains only in-frame clones and omits some. Among more than 65,000 clones listed, around 80% were seen once. The sequencing input was peripheral blood. Receptors were obtained from a woman of 80 years or more with acute or convalescent COVID-19.

The V gene is TRBV20-1, the J gene TRBJ2-5; the match to TRBD2 covers 13 bases. The CDR3 spans 18 residues. The J segment lost 1 base and the V segment lost 3 bases, leaving 11 bases of the junction unmatched. Looked up from germline, CDR1 is DFQATT and CDR2 is SNEGSKA (reference sequence). The CDR3 DNA reads TGCAGTGCTAGTCGGACTAGCGGGGGCCGCCCCATCCAAGAGACCCAGTACTTC. Protein product: CSASRTSGGRPIQETQYF.

The gene calls are TRBV5-1 and TRBJ1-3; 11 nucleotides align to TRBD1. Unmatched junction bases numbered 11, after V lost 2 bases and J lost 1 base. The CDR3 consists of 19 residues. From germline, CDR1 is SGHRS and CDR2 YFSETQ. The CDR3 region is CASSFVPGQGAQSGNTIYF. As DNA, the CDR3 is TGCGCCAGCAGCTTCGTACCAGGACAGGGGGCTCAATCTGGAAACACCATATATTTT.

The chain is built from TRBV19 and TRBJ2-7; TRBD1 agrees at 7 bases. CDR1 and CDR2 (germline): LNHDA, SQIVND (reference sequence). This CDR3 region has 14 residues. Trimming at V came to 3 bases and at J to 0 bases, leaving 2 bases not matched to a gene. This chain's CDR3 is CASSMGQSSYEQYF. CDR3 nucleotide sequence: TGTGCCAGTAGTATGGGACAGAGCTCCTACGAGCAGTACTTC.

The chain joins TRBV2 to TRBJ2-5; 7 bases map to TRBD1. The CDR3 runs 13 residues. Germline V gene data show CDR1 as SNHLY and CDR2 as FYNNEI. V gave up 6 bases and J gave up 3 bases; unmatched junction bases: 4. The CDR3 DNA reads TGTGCCAGCAGGAAAACAGGGGAAGAGACCCAGTACTTC. Its protein is CASRKTGEETQYF. The full variable domain, in which reference TRBV2 and TRBJ2-5 provide the parts outside the CDR3, is EPEVTQTPSHQVTQMGQEVILRCVPISNHLYFYWYRQILGQKVEFLVSFYNNEISEKSEIFDDQFSVERPDGSNFTLKIRSTKLEDSAMYFCASRKTGEETQYFGPGTRLLVL.

CDR3 nucleotide sequence: TGCGCCAGCAGCCCGAGGCCAGGACAGAGCCGCACAGATACGCAGTATTTT. It translates to CASSPRPGQSRTDTQYF. The chain couples TRBV5-1 to TRBJ2-3; D may be TRBD1 (6 bases). There are 17 residues in the CDR3. Trimming removed 4 bases at V and 1 base at J, with 19 bases between. In germline, CDR1 is SGHRS, CDR2 YFSETQ.

V is TRBV9 and J is TRBJ1-6; maybe TRBD1 (6 bases). CDR1 and CDR2 (germline): SGDLS, YYNGEE. V lost 6 bases, J lost 1 base, and 14 bases lay in between. The CDR3 has 16 amino acids. The CDR3 region is CASTAGVISYNSPLHF. The CDR3, as DNA: TGTGCCAGCACCGCAGGGGTTATTTCCTATAATTCACCCCTCCACTTT.

The chain carries TRBV7-9 and TRBJ1-2, with TRBD1 identical over 12 bases. Per germline, CDR1 SEHNR and CDR2 FQNEAQ (reference sequence). The junction had 5 bases not matched to a gene; V was cut back by 2 bases and J by 10 bases. This CDR3 spans 14 amino acids. CDR3 sequence reads: CASSLKGTGGDYTF. For the CDR3, the DNA is TGTGCCAGCAGCTTAAAGGGGACAGGGGGCGACTACACCTTC.

This rearrangement joins TRBV6-1 to TRBJ2-3, with D perhaps TRBD2 (6 bases). Germline V gives CDR1 MNHNS, CDR2 SASEGT. The ends were cut back, 1 base at V and 1 base at J, with 6 bases in the middle. This CDR3 comprises 14 residues. CDR3 nucleotides: TGTGCCAGCAGTGAAGTAGCGGGCACAGATACGCAGTATTTT. Its translation: CASSEVAGTDTQYF.

The CDR3 sequence: CASSDQANYGYTF. CDR3 coding DNA: TGTGCCAGCAGTGACCAGGCTAACTATGGCTACACCTTC. V usage is TRBV12-3 or TRBV12-4 and J usage is TRBJ1-2; D is uncertain. Deletions cut 5 bases from V and 0 bases from J, with 7 bases between. The CDR3 extends over 13 amino acids.

This chain joins TRBV30 and TRBJ1-6, with D tentatively TRBD1 (5 bases). CDR3 size: 14 residues. The V end lost 4 bases, the J end lost 9 bases, and 16 bases lay between the germline ends. The V gene's germline CDR1 is GTSNPN and CDR2 SVGIG (reference sequence). The CDR3, as DNA: TGTGCCTGGACCTCAGGGTTGGTGGCTTCACCCCTCCACTTT. It is translated as CAWTSGLVASPLHF.

The V call is TRBV6-6, the J call TRBJ1-5; D perhaps matches TRBD1 (5 bases). CDR3 length: 14 residues. Deletions cut 8 bases from V and 0 bases from J, with 11 bases between. Germline V gene lookup returns CDR1 MNHNY and CDR2 SVGAGI (reference sequence). CDR3 sequence reads: CASQTENSNQPQHF. CDR3 DNA: TGTGCCAGCCAGACAGAGAATAGCAATCAGCCCCAGCATTTT.

The chain recombines TRBV6-6 with TRBJ1-5; no clear D gene. V was shortened by 6 bases and J by 1 base, with 16 bases between the two germline ends. CDR3 length equals 16 residues. Germline V lookup: CDR1 MNHNY, CDR2 SVGAGI (reference sequence). Here the CDR3 DNA reads TGTGCCAGCAGCCCCTCCAGACATGGGAGCAATCAGCCCCAGCATTTT. This sequence encodes CASSPSRHGSNQPQHF.

The chain combines TRBV19 with TRBJ2-5; D is perhaps TRBD1 (5 bases). There are 14 residues in the CDR3. V lost 5 bases to trimming and J lost 3 bases, with 13 bases between them. The germline V gene encodes CDR1 LNHDA and CDR2 SQIVND (reference sequence). DNA of the CDR3: TGTGCCAGTAGTCTTACCCGACAGAAAGAGACCCAGTACTTC. Translated, it gives CASSLTRQKETQYF.